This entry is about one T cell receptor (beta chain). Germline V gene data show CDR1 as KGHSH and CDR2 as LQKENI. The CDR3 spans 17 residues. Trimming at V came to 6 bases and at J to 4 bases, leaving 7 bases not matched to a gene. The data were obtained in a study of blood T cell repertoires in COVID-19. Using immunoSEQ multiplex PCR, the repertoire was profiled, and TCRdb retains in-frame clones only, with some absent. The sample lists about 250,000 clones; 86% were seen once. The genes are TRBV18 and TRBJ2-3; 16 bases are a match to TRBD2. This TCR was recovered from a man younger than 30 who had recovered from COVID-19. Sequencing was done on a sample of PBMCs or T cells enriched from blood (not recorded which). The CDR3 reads CASSPGLAGGPADTQYF. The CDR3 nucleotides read TGTGCCAGCTCGCCGGGACTAGCGGGAGGGCCAGCAGATACGCAGTATTTT. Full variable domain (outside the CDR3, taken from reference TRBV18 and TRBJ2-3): NAGVMQNPRHLVRRRGQEARLRCSPMKGHSHVYWYRQLPEEGLKFMVYLQKENIIDESGMPKERFSAEFPKEGPSILRIQQVVRGDSAAYFCASSPGLAGGPADTQYFGPGTRLTVL.